The rows below give T cell receptor beta chains drawn from one sample of a study of blood T cell repertoires in COVID-19. Measured with immunoSEQ multiplex PCR; TCRdb has only the in-frame clones, and not every one. The sample records around 250,000 clones, around 81% being singletons. The sample was peripheral blood. The receptors shown here come from a man aged 25 to 40 who had recovered from COVID-19. Both conserved end residues are trimmed from each CDR3. Fields, in order: CDR3 protein, clone size, V gene. Size is omitted from some rows. Given values are once, few, many or a class for expanded clones.

CDR3 protein: ASSTGQGPGYT
clone size: NA
V gene: TRBV19

CDR3 protein: ASSDRTSGVQF
clone size: NA
V gene: TRBV6-4

CDR3 protein: ASSPVAGGQDTQY
clone size: NA
V gene: TRBV18

CDR3 protein: ASSLAGRNYGYT
clone size: NA
V gene: TRBV7-9

CDR3 protein: ASSSGLAGGISTDTQY
clone size: NA
V gene: TRBV19

CDR3 protein: ASSYDRAGELF
clone size: NA
V gene: TRBV6-5

CDR3 protein: ASSALQGEEAF
clone size: NA
V gene: TRBV7-3

CDR3 protein: ASSIKGIKYNEQF
clone size: NA
V gene: TRBV19

CDR3 protein: ASSQVGVGPNSPLH
clone size: NA
V gene: TRBV5-4

CDR3 protein: ASSLRTRAGYT
clone size: NA
V gene: TRBV12-3/TRBV12-4

CDR3 protein: ASSRLAGDSTDTQY
clone size: NA
V gene: TRBV19

CDR3 protein: ASSVTGNQPQH
clone size: few
V gene: TRBV7-9

CDR3 protein: AISESWTAISGNTIY
clone size: once
V gene: TRBV10-3

CDR3 protein: ASSNYRGGGANVLT
clone size: once
V gene: TRBV28

CDR3 protein: ASSQDPLSSYNEQF
clone size: many
V gene: TRBV4-1

CDR3 protein: ASGLVQGIAF
clone size: NA
V gene: TRBV12-5

CDR3 protein: ASSRGGDSEAF
clone size: NA
V gene: TRBV5-1

CDR3 protein: ASTPGGLNTEAF
clone size: NA
V gene: TRBV6-2/TRBV6-3

CDR3 protein: ASNARGAEQY
clone size: NA
V gene: TRBV19

CDR3 protein: ASSSRDRDNSPLH
clone size: NA
V gene: TRBV27

CDR3 protein: ASREGFDTEAF
clone size: NA
V gene: TRBV6-5

CDR3 protein: ASSLASREAF
clone size: NA
V gene: TRBV7-8

CDR3 protein: ASSVGTGADTGELF
clone size: NA
V gene: TRBV5-1

CDR3 protein: ASSRRDSYEQY
clone size: NA
V gene: TRBV27

CDR3 protein: ASSHTLPGTANTGELF
clone size: once
V gene: TRBV2

CDR3 protein: ASSLAGSRSGNTIY
clone size: NA
V gene: TRBV11-2

CDR3 protein: ASSRDSLSEAF
clone size: NA
V gene: TRBV7-9

CDR3 protein: ASSLGLAGDNEQF
clone size: few
V gene: TRBV11-3

CDR3 protein: SVLTGNGYT
clone size: NA
V gene: TRBV29-1

CDR3 protein: SASNSYEQY
clone size: NA
V gene: TRBV20-1

CDR3 protein: ASSYPGGTEAF
clone size: NA
V gene: TRBV5-6

CDR3 protein: ASSFDSASGVETQY
clone size: NA
V gene: TRBV2

CDR3 protein: ASSPPLAANYGYT
clone size: NA
V gene: TRBV28

CDR3 protein: ASSVSSGGETQY
clone size: NA
V gene: TRBV5-1

CDR3 protein: ASSLGTGANYGYT
clone size: NA
V gene: TRBV5-4

CDR3 protein: ASSFLDRGTYQGQPQH
clone size: NA
V gene: TRBV28

CDR3 protein: ASSVSGTGRWETQY
clone size: NA
V gene: TRBV5-4

CDR3 protein: ASSDLGTPGNTIY
clone size: NA
V gene: TRBV2

CDR3 protein: ASSPDTQETQY
clone size: NA
V gene: TRBV12-3/TRBV12-4

CDR3 protein: ASSLRQNLEAF
clone size: NA
V gene: TRBV18

CDR3 protein: ASSLYRDRGETQY
clone size: NA
V gene: TRBV18

CDR3 protein: ASSISGGGIYEQY
clone size: NA
V gene: TRBV7-9

CDR3 protein: ASSHKPDRAREQF
clone size: NA
V gene: TRBV7-9

CDR3 protein: ASSAGLSGVLNTGELF
clone size: NA
V gene: TRBV9

CDR3 protein: ASSWGQNYGYT
clone size: once
V gene: TRBV28

CDR3 protein: ASSVDTSVGETQY
clone size: NA
V gene: TRBV9

CDR3 protein: ASSESTGGPGELF
clone size: few
V gene: TRBV2

CDR3 protein: ASTYYRTGEDQPQH
clone size: NA
V gene: TRBV5-6

CDR3 protein: ASRASGTGELF
clone size: NA
V gene: TRBV6-5

CDR3 protein: ASRLAGNTDTQY
clone size: NA
V gene: TRBV2

CDR3 protein: ASSSEQGWETQY
clone size: NA
V gene: TRBV7-2